This T cell receptor beta chain was found in a study of regulatory T cells in long-lasting Graves disease. Points from the study as a whole: Newly diagnosed patients had higher TCR diversity than persistent Graves' patients did.

The table lists this clonotype with many counts. Its cognate antigen is unknown. Assembly of TCR beta libraries relied on iRepertoire HTBI primers together with Arm-PCR of CDR3 regions. TCRdb fed the multiplex PCR reads into MiXCR, producing one record per CDR3 protein. The sample has about 440,000 distinct CDR3 sequences; around 15% are singletons. Looked up from germline, CDR1 is SGHAT and CDR2 is FQNNGV. V gave up 1 base and J gave up 11 bases, with 14 bases separating them. The CDR3 covers 13 residues. Documented time point: newly diagnosed GD, antithyroid drugs for less than 3 months. Following extraction of RNA from PBMCs, that RNA was used to make the TCR library. Separately, the same data were catalogued under a study of T cells in Graves' hyperthyroidism and ophthalmopathy.

This specimen consisted of peripheral blood mononuclear cells (PBMCs), obtained at new diagnosis, from a patient treated with antithyroid drugs. This chain connects TRBV11-2 to TRBJ1-1, with D possibly being TRBD1 (5 bases). The TCR was taken from a young woman with Graves disease. The CDR3 spells CASSLATGAPAFF. Here the CDR3 DNA reads TGTGCCAGCAGCTTAGCTACCGGGGCTCCGGCTTTCTTT.